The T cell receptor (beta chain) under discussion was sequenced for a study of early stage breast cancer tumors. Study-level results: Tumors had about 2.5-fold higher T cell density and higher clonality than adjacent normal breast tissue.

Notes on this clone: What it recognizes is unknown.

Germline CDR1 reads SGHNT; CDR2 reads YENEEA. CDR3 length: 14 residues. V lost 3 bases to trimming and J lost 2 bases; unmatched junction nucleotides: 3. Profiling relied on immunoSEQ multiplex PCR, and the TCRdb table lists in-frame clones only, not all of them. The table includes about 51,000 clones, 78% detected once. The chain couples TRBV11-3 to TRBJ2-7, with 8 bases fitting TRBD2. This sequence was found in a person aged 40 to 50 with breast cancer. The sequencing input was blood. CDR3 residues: CASSFSGETYEQYF. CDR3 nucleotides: TGTGCCAGCAGCTTTAGCGGGGAGACCTACGAGCAGTACTTC.